A selection of T cell receptor beta chains follows, all from one sample in a study of blood T cell repertoires in COVID-19. Using immunoSEQ multiplex PCR, the repertoire was profiled, and TCRdb retains in-frame clones only, with some absent. The data show about 280,000 clones, 88% seen once. Source material: peripheral blood. Every receptor here comes from a woman in her thirties with COVID-19, enrolled during active disease. Both conserved end residues are part of each CDR3. A D gene is named only where the DNA matches it firmly. Clone size appears in some rows only: once, few, many, or a class for an expanded clone.

>TRBV6-6|TRBD1|TRBJ1-2|.
TGTGCCAGCAGTTTGACAGGGCTTGATGGCTACACCTTC
CASSLTGLDGYTF
>TRBV15|.|TRBJ1-2|.
TGTGCCACCAGCAGAGATCTAAGTTTGCAGGCCCGGGGCTACACCTTC
CATSRDLSLQARGYTF
>TRBV4-1|.|TRBJ2-7|.
TGCGCCAGCAGCCGCTCGGGACTTCAAGACGAGCAGTACTTC
CASSRSGLQDEQYF
>TRBV14|.|TRBJ1-4|.
TGTGCCAGCAGCCAACCTCGGAGGACTAATAATGAAAAACTGTTTTTT
CASSQPRRTNNEKLFF
>TRBV29-1|TRBD2|TRBJ2-1|.
TGCAGCGTTGGAGCTAGCGGGAGAGGTTTGCGGGCCAATGAGCAGTTCTTC
CSVGASGRGLRANEQFF
>TRBV11-3|.|TRBJ2-3|.
TGTGCCAGCAGCTTAGGGGCGGGATGGGCAGATACGCAGTATTTT
CASSLGAGWADTQYF
>TRBV6-2/TRBV6-3|.|TRBJ1-2|.
TGTGCCAGCAGTTACAGAACAAACTATGGCTACACCTTC
CASSYRTNYGYTF
>TRBV11-2|.|TRBJ2-2|.
TGTGCCAGCAGACTCGAGGTTGGGGGGACCGGGGAGCTGTTTTTT
CASRLEVGGTGELFF
>TRBV5-1|TRBD1|TRBJ1-2|.
TGCGCCAGCAGCTTGGGACAGGGTTCGGAAGGCTACACCTTC
CASSLGQGSEGYTF
>TRBV9|.|TRBJ2-1|.
TGTGCCAGCAGCGTCAGAGACGGAAGAGGAGATGAGCAGTTCTTC
CASSVRDGRGDEQFF
>TRBV7-8|.|TRBJ2-7|.
TGTGCCAGCAGCTTTACGGTTTACGAGCAGTACTTC
CASSFTVYEQYF
>TRBV4-1|.|TRBJ2-1|once
TGCGCCAGCAGACATACAGGTGAGCAGTTCTTC
CASRHTGEQFF
>TRBV2|.|TRBJ2-7|.
TGTGCCAGCAGTCTCTCCGGGGTCACCTACGAGCAGTACTTC
CASSLSGVTYEQYF
>TRBV5-6|TRBD1|TRBJ1-1|.
TGTGCCAGCAGCCCTACGGTCCGGACAGGTACTGAAGCTTTCTTT
CASSPTVRTGTEAFF
>TRBV28|.|TRBJ1-3|once
TGTGCCAGCAGGCCCTCGGGGGAGAGAAACACCATATATTTT
CASRPSGERNTIYF
>TRBV4-1|TRBD2|TRBJ2-5|few
TGCGCCAGCAGCCAAACACCCACTAGCGGGAGAAAGACCCAGTACTTC
CASSQTPTSGRKTQYF
>TRBV5-4|TRBD1|TRBJ1-5|.
TGTGCCAGCAGCGAGGACAGGATTAACGGCATTTTT
CASSEDRINGIF
>TRBV10-2|TRBD1|TRBJ2-7|.
TGCGCCAGCAGTGTTCGGGACAGCTACGAGCAGTACTTC
CASSVRDSYEQYF
>TRBV4-1|TRBD1|TRBJ1-2|few
TGCGCCAGCAGCCAAGAGACAGGGGGCTATGGCTACACCTTC
CASSQETGGYGYTF
>TRBV2|.|TRBJ2-2|.
TGTGCCAGCAGTCCGTTCGCGAACACCGGGGAGCTGTTTTTT
CASSPFANTGELFF